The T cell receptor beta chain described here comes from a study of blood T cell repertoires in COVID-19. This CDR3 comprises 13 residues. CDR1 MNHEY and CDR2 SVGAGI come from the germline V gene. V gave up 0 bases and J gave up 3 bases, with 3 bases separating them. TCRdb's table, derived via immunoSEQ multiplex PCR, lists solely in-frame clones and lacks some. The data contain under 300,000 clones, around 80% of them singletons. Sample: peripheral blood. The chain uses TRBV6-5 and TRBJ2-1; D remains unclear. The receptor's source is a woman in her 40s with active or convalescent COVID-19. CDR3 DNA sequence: TGTGCCAGCAGTTACTCCTTCTACAATGAGCAGTTCTTC. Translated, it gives CASSYSFYNEQFF.